The rows below give T cell receptor beta chains drawn from one sample of a study of T cells in tumors after PD-1 blockade. The table came from immunoSEQ multiplex PCR; TCRdb's copy has only in-frame clones and leaves some out. The sample records around 35,000 clones, 73% being singletons. Here the sequenced sample was PBMCs, taken after anti-PD-1 treatment. These receptors came from a human donor with basal cell carcinoma. CDR3s include the opening cysteine and the closing phenylalanine or tryptophan. D genes are given only for firm matches. Only some rows state a clone size, as once, few, many or a class for expanded clones.

v_gene	j_gene	abundance	d_gene	CDR3aa	CDR3nt
TRBV12-3/TRBV12-4	TRBJ1-3	-	-	CASSRVFLDTIYF	TGTGCCAGCAGCCGGGTCTTTTTGGACACCATATATTTT
TRBV2	TRBJ2-6	-	-	CASSVGIGANVLTF	TGTGCCAGCAGTGTAGGCATTGGGGCCAACGTCCTGACTTTC
TRBV4-3	TRBJ2-7	-	-	CASSQDRAGPRHF	TGCGCCAGCAGCCAAGATCGCGCAGGCCCCCGACACTTC
TRBV28	TRBJ1-2	once	-	CASSLQSLYGYTF	TGTGCCAGCAGTTTACAGTCCCTCTATGGCTACACCTTC
TRBV6-5	TRBJ2-3	-	-	CASSPPGGPDTQYF	TGTGCCAGCAGCCCCCCCGGGGGGCCAGATACGCAGTATTTT
TRBV6-1	TRBJ2-3	few	-	CASSEKGETDTQYF	TGTGCCAGCAGTGAAAAGGGCGAGACAGATACGCAGTATTTT
TRBV6-2/TRBV6-3	TRBJ1-5	-	-	CASSYWGGGGGNQPQHF	TGTGCCAGCAGTTACTGGGGAGGGGGGGGCGGCAATCAGCCCCAGCATTTT
TRBV30	TRBJ2-1	few	-	CAWSFRPDEQFF	TGTGCCTGGAGTTTCCGACCAGACGAGCAGTTCTTC
TRBV14	TRBJ1-5	once	-	CASNRGGLNQPQHF	TGTGCCAGCAACCGGGGGGGCTTGAATCAGCCCCAGCATTTT
TRBV28	TRBJ1-1	-	-	CASSLDLGVITFF	TGTGCCAGCAGCCTCGATCTAGGGGTAATTACTTTCTTT
TRBV5-1	TRBJ2-2	-	-	CASSLAQSTGELFF	TGCGCCAGCAGCTTGGCGCAGAGCACCGGGGAGCTGTTTTTT
TRBV29-1	TRBJ2-7	-	-	CSVGGDSYEQYF	TGCAGCGTTGGTGGCGATTCCTACGAGCAGTACTTC
TRBV4-1	TRBJ2-1	once	-	CASSQEGGGAYNEQFF	TGCGCCAGCAGCCAAGAAGGGGGAGGGGCCTACAATGAGCAGTTCTTC
TRBV27	TRBJ2-1	-	-	CASSPPRTLNEQFF	TGTGCCAGCAGTCCCCCCCGGACCCTCAATGAGCAGTTCTTC
TRBV9	TRBJ2-3	once	-	CASGPTPRTQYF	TGTGCCAGCGGCCCGACGCCACGTACGCAGTATTTT
TRBV15	TRBJ2-7	-	-	CATSRAGADPKYF	TGTGCCACCAGCCGGGCGGGGGCAGACCCAAAGTACTTC
TRBV4-3	TRBJ2-2	-	TRBD1	CASSQEFTGGPGELFF	TGCGCCAGCAGCCAAGAATTCACAGGGGGCCCCGGGGAGCTGTTTTTT
TRBV29-1	TRBJ2-1	-	-	CSVVGEGYKRAYNEQFF	TGCAGCGTTGTGGGCGAAGGATATAAAAGGGCGTACAATGAGCAGTTCTTC
TRBV12-3/TRBV12-4	TRBJ2-5	few	-	CASSLAHGETQYF	TGTGCCAGCAGTTTAGCGCACGGAGAGACCCAGTACTTC
TRBV7-9	TRBJ2-3	-	-	CASSLADTQYF	TGTGCCAGCAGCTTGGCAGATACGCAGTATTTT
TRBV6-2/TRBV6-3	TRBJ1-2	few	-	CASSYSKQGYGYTF	TGTGCCAGCAGTTACTCGAAACAGGGATATGGCTACACCTTC
TRBV9	TRBJ2-7	-	TRBD2	CASSPYPQRDSYEQYF	TGTGCCAGCAGCCCCTACCCCCAGCGGGACTCCTACGAGCAGTACTTC
TRBV12-2	TRBJ1-5	-	-	CASRLATGTGQPQHF	TGTGCAAGTCGCTTAGCTACAGGGACAGGGCAGCCCCAGCATTTT
TRBV27	TRBJ2-7	-	TRBD2	CASSPMAGGPNEQYF	TGTGCCAGCAGTCCCATGGCGGGGGGGCCCAACGAGCAGTACTTC
TRBV28	TRBJ1-3	-	-	CASSGRAFSGNTIYF	TGTGCCAGCAGTGGGAGGGCCTTCTCTGGAAACACCATATATTTT
TRBV24-1	TRBJ2-3	once	-	CATSDTTGRDTQYF	TGTGCCACCAGTGATACGACTGGGCGCGATACGCAGTATTTT
TRBV5-1	TRBJ1-6	-	TRBD1	CASSVTGQGNNSPLHF	TGCGCCAGCAGCGTAACGGGACAGGGGAACAATTCACCCCTCCACTTT
TRBV4-3	TRBJ2-1	-	TRBD1	CASSLDRDTYNEQFF	TGCGCCAGCAGCCTTGACAGGGACACCTACAATGAGCAGTTCTTC
TRBV30	TRBJ2-1	-	TRBD2	CAWSAGLAGVGDEQFF	TGTGCCTGGAGTGCGGGACTAGCGGGAGTTGGCGATGAGCAGTTCTTC
TRBV6-1	TRBJ1-4	-	-	CASSEALIGGRSEKLFF	TGTGCCAGCAGTGAAGCGCTCATCGGGGGGAGGTCGGAAAAACTGTTTTTT
TRBV28	TRBJ2-7	-	-	CASKGLWGEQYF	TGTGCCAGCAAGGGCCTATGGGGCGAGCAGTACTTC
TRBV6-5	TRBJ1-1	-	-	CASRAGIMNTEAFF	TGTGCCAGCAGGGCGGGCATTATGAACACTGAAGCTTTCTTT
TRBV5-6	TRBJ2-3	-	TRBD2	CASRVLADITDTQYF	TGTGCCAGCAGGGTACTAGCGGATATCACAGATACGCAGTATTTT
TRBV5-4	TRBJ2-7	-	-	CASSLGESFREQYF	TGTGCCAGCAGCTTGGGGGAGTCCTTTAGGGAGCAGTACTTC
TRBV5-1	TRBJ2-3	once	-	CASTSWALGLTRPDTQYF	TGCGCCAGCACAAGCTGGGCTCTCGGTCTCACCCGCCCAGATACGCAGTATTTT
TRBV14	TRBJ1-3	once	-	CASSPGPSSGNTIYF	TGTGCCAGCAGCCCAGGTCCGAGCTCTGGAAACACCATATATTTT
TRBV3-1/TRBV3-2	TRBJ2-7	-	-	CASSQGWSSYEQYF	TGTGCCAGCAGCCAAGGCTGGAGCTCCTACGAGCAGTACTTC